A selection of T cell receptor beta chains follows, all from one sample in a study of human T cells and chemical hapten exposure. MiXCR was run by TCRdb on the RACE reads, yielding one entry per CDR3 protein. The table includes approximately 350,000 distinct CDR3 sequences, under 9% detected once. The sequenced sample was whole blood, obtained in connection with sensitization to the hapten diphenylcyclopropenone (DPC). These receptors all come from a woman under 30 with alopecia areata. Some clones in this sample may be carry-over from other donors' samples. CDR3s include the opening cysteine and the closing phenylalanine or tryptophan. A D gene is named only where the DNA matches it firmly. Rows give clone size only sometimes, using once, few, many, or a class for an expanded clone.

TRBV20-1,.,few,12,TRBJ1-2,CSANGLGYGYTF,TGCAGTGCTAACGGGTTAGGCTATGGCTACACCTTC
TRBV21-1,.,.,17,TRBJ2-3,CASSIFRLEGAPDTQYF,TGTGCCAGCAGCATTTTTCGTCTCGAGGGGGCCCCAGATACGCAGTATTTT
TRBV6-1,.,few,17,TRBJ1-5,CASSERKLEGRNQPQHF,TGTGCCAGCAGTGAAAGAAAACTCGAAGGGAGAAATCAGCCCCAGCATTTT
TRBV29-1,TRBD1,few,16,TRBJ1-2,CSVIPDRGRHNYGYTF,TGCAGCGTTATTCCGGACAGGGGGCGTCATAACTATGGCTACACCTTC
TRBV7-6,.,many,14,TRBJ1-1,CASSLGEGNTEAFF,TGTGCCAGCAGCTTAGGTGAGGGAAACACTGAAGCTTTCTTT
TRBV27,.,few,16,TRBJ1-5,CASSLSVGAKGQPQHF,TGTGCCAGCAGTTTATCAGTAGGGGCGAAGGGTCAGCCCCAGCATTTT
TRBV6-6,TRBD1,.,17,TRBJ1-1,CASSYRPGTGNFADAFF,TGTGCCAGCAGTTACCGCCCCGGGACAGGGAATTTTGCTGATGCTTTCTTT
TRBV6-6,.,many,14,TRBJ1-1,CASSRKTENTEAFF,TGTGCCAGCAGTAGAAAGACAGAGAACACTGAAGCTTTCTTT
TRBV7-8,.,.,16,TRBJ2-6,CASSQGGASGANVLTF,TGTGCCAGCAGCCAGGGGGGGGCCTCTGGGGCCAACGTCCTGACTTTC
TRBV25-1,.,many,17,TRBJ2-3,CASSLSSGYSSTDTQYF,TGTGCCAGCAGCCTGTCTTCAGGCTACAGTTCCACAGATACGCAGTATTTT
TRBV20-1,.,few,11,TRBJ2-3,CSAPVTDTQYF,TGCAGTGCTCCAGTTACAGATACGCAGTATTTT
TRBV27,.,.,14,TRBJ2-2,CASSLVRGTGELFF,TGTGCCAGCAGTTTAGTTCGGGGGACCGGGGAGCTGTTTTTT
TRBV4-2,TRBD2,few,15,TRBJ2-5,CASSPPSGGAETQYF,TGTGCCAGCAGCCCTCCTAGCGGCGGGGCCGAGACCCAGTACTTC
TRBV7-9,TRBD1,.,14,TRBJ2-7,CASSSTGAIREQYF,TGTGCCAGCAGCTCGACAGGGGCCATACGCGAGCAGTACTTC
TRBV27,.,many,14,TRBJ1-1,CASSPSGTNMRAFF,TGTGCCAGCAGTCCGTCCGGGACAAATATGAGAGCTTTCTTT
TRBV12-3/TRBV12-4,.,many,12,TRBJ2-7,CASSFEGREQYF,TGTGCCAGCAGTTTTGAGGGGCGTGAGCAGTACTTC
TRBV7-2,.,.,16,TRBJ1-4,CASSLGAPDQEEKLFF,TGTGCCAGCAGTCTGGGGGCACCGGACCAAGAGGAAAAACTGTTTTTT